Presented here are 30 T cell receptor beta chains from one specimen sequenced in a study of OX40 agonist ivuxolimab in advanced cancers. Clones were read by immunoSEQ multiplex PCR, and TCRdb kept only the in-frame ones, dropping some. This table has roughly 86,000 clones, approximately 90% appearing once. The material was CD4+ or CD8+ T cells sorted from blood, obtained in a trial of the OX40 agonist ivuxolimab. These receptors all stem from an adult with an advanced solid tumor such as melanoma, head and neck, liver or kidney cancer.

CDR3 sequence reads: CASSDPLAGRTGELFF. Here the CDR3 DNA reads TGTGCCAGCAGTGACCCACTAGCAGGGCGCACCGGGGAGCTGTTTTTT. The J gene is TRBJ2-2, the V gene TRBV2, with D possibly being TRBD2 (6 bases). Germline-derived CDR1 and CDR2 are SNHLY and FYNNEI. The V gene lost 3 bases and the J gene lost 4 bases, with 15 bases spanning the gap. CDR3 length: 16 residues. Filled out from reference TRBV2 and TRBJ2-2, the complete variable domain reads EPEVTQTPSHQVTQMGQEVILRCVPISNHLYFYWYRQILGQKVEFLVSFYNNEISEKSEIFDDQFSVERPDGSNFTLKIRSTKLEDSAMYFCASSDPLAGRTGELFFGEGSRLTVL.

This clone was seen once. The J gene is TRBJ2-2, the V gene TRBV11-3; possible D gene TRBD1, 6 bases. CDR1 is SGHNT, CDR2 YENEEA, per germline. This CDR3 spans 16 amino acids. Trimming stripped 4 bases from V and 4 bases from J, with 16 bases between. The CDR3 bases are TGTGCCAGCAGCTCCCTAACAGGGCGTGGCACCGGGGAGCTGTTTTTT. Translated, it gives CASSSLTGRGTGELFF.

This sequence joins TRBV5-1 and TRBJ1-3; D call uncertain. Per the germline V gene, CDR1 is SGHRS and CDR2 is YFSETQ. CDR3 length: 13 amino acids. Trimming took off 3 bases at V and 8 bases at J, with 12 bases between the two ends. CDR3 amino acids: CASSSDGLDTIYF. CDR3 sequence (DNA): TGCGCCAGCAGCTCCGACGGGCTGGACACCATATATTTT.

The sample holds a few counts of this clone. The CDR3 spells CASSPGLTYEQYF. Written as DNA, the CDR3 is TGCGCCAGCAGCCCAGGACTCACCTACGAGCAGTACTTC. This chain uses TRBV4-3 with TRBJ2-7; D might be TRBD2 (5 bases). The V gene lost 4 bases and the J gene lost 2 bases, with 9 bases spanning the gap. The germline gives CDR1 LGHNA, CDR2 YSLEER. The CDR3 runs 13 residues.

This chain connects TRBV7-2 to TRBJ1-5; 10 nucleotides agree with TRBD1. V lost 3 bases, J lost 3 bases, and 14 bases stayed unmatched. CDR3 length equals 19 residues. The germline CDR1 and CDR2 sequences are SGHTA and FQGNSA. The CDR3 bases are TGTGCCAGCAGCTTGATCCCCCTGGGGACAGGGGTTTTCAATCAGCCCCAGCATTTT. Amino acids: CASSLIPLGTGVFNQPQHF.

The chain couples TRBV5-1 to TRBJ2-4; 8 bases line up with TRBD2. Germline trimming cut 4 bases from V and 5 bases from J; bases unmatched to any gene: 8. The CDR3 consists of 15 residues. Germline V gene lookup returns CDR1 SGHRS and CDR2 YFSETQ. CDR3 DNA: TGCGCCAGCAGCACCAGCGGGAGCGAGCAAAACATTCAGTACTTC. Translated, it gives CASSTSGSEQNIQYF.

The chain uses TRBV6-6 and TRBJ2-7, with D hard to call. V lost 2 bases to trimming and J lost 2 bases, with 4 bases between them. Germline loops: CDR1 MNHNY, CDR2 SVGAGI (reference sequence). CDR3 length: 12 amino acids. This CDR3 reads CASSYETYEQYF. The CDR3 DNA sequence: TGTGCCAGCAGTTACGAAACCTACGAGCAGTACTTC.

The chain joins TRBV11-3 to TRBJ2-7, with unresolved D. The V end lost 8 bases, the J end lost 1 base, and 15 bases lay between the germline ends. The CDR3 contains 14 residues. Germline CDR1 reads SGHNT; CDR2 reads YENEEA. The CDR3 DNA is TGTGCCAGCGGTTACTCCAGGATTTCCTACGAGCAGTACTTC. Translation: CASGYSRISYEQYF. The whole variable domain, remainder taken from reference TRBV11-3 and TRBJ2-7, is EAGVVQSPRYKIIEKKQPVAFWCNPISGHNTLYWYLQNLGQGPELLIRYENEEAVDDSQLPKDRFSAERLKGVDSTLKIQPAELGDSAVYLCASGYSRISYEQYFGPGTRLTVT.

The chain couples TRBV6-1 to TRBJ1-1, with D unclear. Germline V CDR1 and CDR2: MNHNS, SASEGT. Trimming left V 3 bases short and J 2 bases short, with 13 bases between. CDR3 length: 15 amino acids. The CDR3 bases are TGTGCCAGCAGTGATGGGATCGATCTTAACACTGAAGCTTTCTTT. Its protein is CASSDGIDLNTEAFF.

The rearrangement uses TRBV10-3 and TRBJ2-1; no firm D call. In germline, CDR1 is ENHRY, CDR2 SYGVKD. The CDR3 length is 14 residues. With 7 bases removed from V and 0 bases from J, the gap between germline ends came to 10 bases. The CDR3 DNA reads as TGTGCCATCACCGGGCAGAGCTCCTACAATGAGCAGTTCTTC. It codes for CAITGQSSYNEQFF.

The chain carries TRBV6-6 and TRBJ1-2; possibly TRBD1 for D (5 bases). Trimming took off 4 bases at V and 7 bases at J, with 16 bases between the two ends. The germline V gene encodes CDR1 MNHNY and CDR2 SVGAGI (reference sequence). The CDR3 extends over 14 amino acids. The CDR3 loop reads CASSSPGGGGGYTF. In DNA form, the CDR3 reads TGTGCCAGCAGTTCGCCCGGGGGAGGCGGTGGCTACACCTTC.

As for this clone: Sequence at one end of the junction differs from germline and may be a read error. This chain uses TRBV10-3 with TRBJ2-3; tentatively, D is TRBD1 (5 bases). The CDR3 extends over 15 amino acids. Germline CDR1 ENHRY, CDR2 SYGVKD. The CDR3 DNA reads TGTGCCATCCGTGAACAGGTATTGGGGACAGATACGCAGTATTTT. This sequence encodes CAIREQVLGTDTQYF.

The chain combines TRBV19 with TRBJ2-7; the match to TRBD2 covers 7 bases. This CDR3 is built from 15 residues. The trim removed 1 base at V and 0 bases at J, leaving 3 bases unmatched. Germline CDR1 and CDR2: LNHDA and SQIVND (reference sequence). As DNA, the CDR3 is TGTGCCAGTAGTATAGCCCTAGCGGCCTCCTACGAGCAGTACTTC. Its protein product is CASSIALAASYEQYF. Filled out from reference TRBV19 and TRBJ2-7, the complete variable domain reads DGGITQSPKYLFRKEGQNVTLSCEQNLNHDAMYWYRQDPGQGLRLIYYSQIVNDFQKGDIAEGYSVSREKKESFPLTVTSAQKNPTAFYLCASSIALAASYEQYFGPGTRLTVT.

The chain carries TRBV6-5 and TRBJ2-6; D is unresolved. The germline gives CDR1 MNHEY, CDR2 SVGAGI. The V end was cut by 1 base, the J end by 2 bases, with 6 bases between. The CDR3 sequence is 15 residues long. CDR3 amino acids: CASSYFGAGANVLTF. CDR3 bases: TGTGCCAGCAGTTACTTTGGGGCTGGGGCCAACGTCCTGACTTTC.

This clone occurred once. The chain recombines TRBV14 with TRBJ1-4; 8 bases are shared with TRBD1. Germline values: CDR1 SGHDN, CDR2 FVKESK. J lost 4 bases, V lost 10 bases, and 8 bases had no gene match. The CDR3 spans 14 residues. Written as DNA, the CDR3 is TGTGCCAAGGACGGGACAGGCCATAATGAAAAACTGTTTTTT. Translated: CAKDGTGHNEKLFF.

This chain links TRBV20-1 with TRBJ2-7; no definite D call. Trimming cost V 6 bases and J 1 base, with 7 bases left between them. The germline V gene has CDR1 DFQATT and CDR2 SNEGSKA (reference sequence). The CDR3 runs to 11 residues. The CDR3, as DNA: TGCAGTGCCCAAGCATCCTACGAGCAGTACTTC. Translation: CSAQASYEQYF.

The CDR3 protein is CASSLTGTYEQYF. CDR3 DNA sequence: TGTGCCAGCAGCTTAACGGGGACCTACGAGCAGTACTTC. The chain is built from TRBV5-4 and TRBJ2-7; weak D call: TRBD2 (5 bases). The CDR3 is 13 amino acids. The V end lost 2 bases, the J end lost 2 bases, and 8 bases lay between the germline ends. Per the germline V gene, CDR1 is SGHNT and CDR2 is YYREEE (reference sequence).

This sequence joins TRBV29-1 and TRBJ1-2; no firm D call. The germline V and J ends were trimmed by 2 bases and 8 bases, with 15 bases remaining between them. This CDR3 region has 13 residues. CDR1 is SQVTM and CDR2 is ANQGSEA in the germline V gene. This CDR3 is CSVEPHTGEGYTF. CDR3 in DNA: TGCAGCGTTGAACCCCATACCGGAGAGGGCTACACCTTC. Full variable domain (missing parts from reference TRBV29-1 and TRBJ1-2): SAVISQKPSRDICQRGTSLTIQCQVDSQVTMMFWYRQQPGQSLTLIATANQGSEATYESGFVIDKFPISRPNLTFSTLTVSNMSPEDSSIYLCSVEPHTGEGYTFGSGTRLTVV.

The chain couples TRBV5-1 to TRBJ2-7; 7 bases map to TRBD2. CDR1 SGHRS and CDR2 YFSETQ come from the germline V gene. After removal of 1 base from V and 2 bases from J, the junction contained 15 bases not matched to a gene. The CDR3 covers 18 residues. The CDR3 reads CASSLQGLGRGSTYEQYF. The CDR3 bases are TGCGCCAGCAGCTTGCAAGGCTTAGGGAGGGGATCCACCTACGAGCAGTACTTC.

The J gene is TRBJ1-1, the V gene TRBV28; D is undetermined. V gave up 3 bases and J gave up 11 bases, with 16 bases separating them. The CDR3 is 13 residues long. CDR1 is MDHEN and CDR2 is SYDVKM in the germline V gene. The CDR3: CASSFPPAGFAFF. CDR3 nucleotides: TGTGCCAGCAGTTTCCCCCCAGCTGGGTTTGCTTTCTTT.

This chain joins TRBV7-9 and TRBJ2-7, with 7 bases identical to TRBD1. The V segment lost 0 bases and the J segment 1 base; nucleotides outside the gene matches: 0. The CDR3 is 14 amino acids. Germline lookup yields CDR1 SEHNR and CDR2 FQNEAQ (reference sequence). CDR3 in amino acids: CASSLAGQSYEQYF. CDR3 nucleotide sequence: TGTGCCAGCAGCTTAGCGGGACAGTCCTACGAGCAGTACTTC.

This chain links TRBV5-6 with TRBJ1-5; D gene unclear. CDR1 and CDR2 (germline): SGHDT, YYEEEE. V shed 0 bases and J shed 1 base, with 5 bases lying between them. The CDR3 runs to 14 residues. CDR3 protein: CASSLASSNQPQHF. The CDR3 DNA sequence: TGTGCCAGCAGCTTGGCTTCCAGCAATCAGCCCCAGCATTTT.

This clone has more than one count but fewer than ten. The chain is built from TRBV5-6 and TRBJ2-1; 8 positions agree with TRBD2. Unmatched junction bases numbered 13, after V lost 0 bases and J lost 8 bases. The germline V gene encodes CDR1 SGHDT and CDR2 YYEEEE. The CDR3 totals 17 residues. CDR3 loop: CASSLDTSGPGWDEQFF. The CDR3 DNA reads TGTGCCAGCAGCTTGGATACTAGCGGCCCCGGTTGGGATGAGCAGTTCTTC.

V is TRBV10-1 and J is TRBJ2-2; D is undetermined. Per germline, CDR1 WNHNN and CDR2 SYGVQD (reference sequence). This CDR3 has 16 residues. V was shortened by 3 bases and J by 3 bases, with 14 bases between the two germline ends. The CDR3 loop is CASSDTRQADTGELFF. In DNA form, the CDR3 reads TGCGCCAGCAGTGATACGAGGCAAGCCGACACCGGGGAGCTGTTTTTT.

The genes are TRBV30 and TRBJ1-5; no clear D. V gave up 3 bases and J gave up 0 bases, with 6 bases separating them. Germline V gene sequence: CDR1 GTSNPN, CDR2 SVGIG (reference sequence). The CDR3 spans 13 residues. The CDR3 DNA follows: TGTGCCTGGAGCCCATATAGCAATCAGCCCCAGCATTTT. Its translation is CAWSPYSNQPQHF.

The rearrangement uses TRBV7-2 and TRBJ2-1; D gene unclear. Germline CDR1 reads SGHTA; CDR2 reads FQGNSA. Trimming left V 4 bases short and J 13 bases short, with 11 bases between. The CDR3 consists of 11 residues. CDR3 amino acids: CASSSSFTQFF. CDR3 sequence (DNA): TGTGCCAGCAGCTCTTCTTTCACACAGTTCTTC.

The DNA for the CDR3 is TGCGCCAGCAAAGTTCTCGGGCAAGCGAACACCGGGGAGCTGTTTTTT. Translation gives CASKVLGQANTGELFF. V and J are TRBV10-2 and TRBJ2-2; no clear D. Trimming left V 7 bases short and J 0 bases short, with 15 bases between. Looked up from germline, CDR1 is WSHSY and CDR2 is SAAADI. This CDR3 has 16 amino acids.

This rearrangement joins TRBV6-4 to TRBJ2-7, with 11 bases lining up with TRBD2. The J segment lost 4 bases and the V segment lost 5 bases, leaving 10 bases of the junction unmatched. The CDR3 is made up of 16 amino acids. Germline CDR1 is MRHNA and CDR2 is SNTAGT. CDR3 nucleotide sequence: TGTGCCAGCAGTACTTTAGCGGGAGGGCCTATATACGAGCAGTACTTC. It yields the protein CASSTLAGGPIYEQYF.

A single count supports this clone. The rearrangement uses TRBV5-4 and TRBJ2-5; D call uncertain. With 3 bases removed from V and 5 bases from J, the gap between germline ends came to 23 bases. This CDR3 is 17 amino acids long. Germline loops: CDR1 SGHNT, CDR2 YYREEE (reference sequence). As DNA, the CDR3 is TGTGCCAGCAGCTCCCCTAAAGACGCAATGGGCCGGGAGACCCAGTACTTC. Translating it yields CASSSPKDAMGRETQYF.

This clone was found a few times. The CDR3 coding sequence is TGTGCCAGCAGCGTAGTGGGACTAGCGGGCTTGGTTGAGACCCAGTACTTC. Residues: CASSVVGLAGLVETQYF. The V gene is TRBV9, the J gene TRBJ2-5, with 12 bases aligning to TRBD2. This CDR3 contains 17 residues. V lost 0 bases, J lost 5 bases, and 8 bases stayed unmatched. The germline gives CDR1 SGDLS, CDR2 YYNGEE.